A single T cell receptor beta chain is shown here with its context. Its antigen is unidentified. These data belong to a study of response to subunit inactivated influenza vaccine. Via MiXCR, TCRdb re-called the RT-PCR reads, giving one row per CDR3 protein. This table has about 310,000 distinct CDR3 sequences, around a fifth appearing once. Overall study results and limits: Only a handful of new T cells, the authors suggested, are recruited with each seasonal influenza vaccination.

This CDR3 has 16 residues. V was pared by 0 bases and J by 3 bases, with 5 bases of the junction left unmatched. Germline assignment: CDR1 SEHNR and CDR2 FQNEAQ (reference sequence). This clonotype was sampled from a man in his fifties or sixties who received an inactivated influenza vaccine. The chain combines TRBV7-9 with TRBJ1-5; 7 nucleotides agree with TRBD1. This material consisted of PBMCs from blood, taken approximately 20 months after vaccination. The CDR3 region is CASSLAGRGYNQPQHF. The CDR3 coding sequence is TGTGCCAGCAGCTTAGCTGGCAGGGGGTACAATCAGCCCCAGCATTTT.